One T cell receptor (beta chain) is described in this entry. Its antigen remains unknown. The sample is drawn from a study of T cells in Graves' hyperthyroidism and ophthalmopathy. Germline CDR1 reads SGHVS; CDR2 reads FNYEAQ. V trimming: 5 bases; J trimming: 5 bases; junction bases outside the gene matches: 11. CDR3 length: 15 residues. General observations from the study: Model output signaled ophthalmopathy a median approximately six months ahead of onset.

RNA transcripts served as the template for amplifying TCR beta CDR3 regions. First-round RT-PCR targeting the TCR CDR3 was performed with the HTBI primer set. MiXCR, applied by TCRdb to the multiplex PCR reads, yields one record per CDR3 protein. The data hold about 600,000 distinct CDR3 sequences, with roughly a sixth observed a single time. The rearrangement links TRBV7-6 to TRBJ1-1, with 7 bases identical to TRBD1. Input material: blood. This TCR was sampled from a woman in her thirties or forties with Graves' ophthalmopathy. The CDR3 loop reads CASSPMGDRGTEAFF. In DNA form, the CDR3 reads TGTGCCAGCAGCCCCATGGGGGACAGAGGGACTGAAGCTTTCTTT. Looking up the rest from reference TRBV7-6 and TRBJ1-1 gives the full variable domain: GAGVSQSPRYKVTKRGQDVALRCDPISGHVSLYWYRQALGQGPEFLTYFNYEAQQDKSGLPNDRFSAERPEGSISTLTIQRTEQRDSAMYRCASSPMGDRGTEAFFGQGTRLTVV.